These 19 T cell receptor beta chains came from one sample sequenced in a study of T cells in Graves' hyperthyroidism and ophthalmopathy. Template material for amplifying TCR beta CDR3 regions consisted of RNA transcripts. In the first-round RT-PCR of the TCR CDR3, the HTBI primer set was used. MiXCR was run by TCRdb on the multiplex PCR reads, yielding one entry per CDR3 protein. The data contain some 550,000 distinct CDR3 sequences, around 16% of them singletons. Sequencing used blood. The receptors were gathered from a woman in her thirties or forties with Graves' ophthalmopathy.

This clonotype came up a few times. The chain uses TRBV2 and TRBJ1-2; TRBD1 aligns across 7 bases. Germline V gene lookup returns CDR1 SNHLY and CDR2 FYNNEI. The CDR3 runs to 14 residues. The V gene end was trimmed by 9 bases and the J gene end by 4 bases; junction bases not matched to a gene: 11. DNA for the CDR3: TGTGCCAGATCCCCCGGGACAGTTGGCTATGGCTACACCTTC. This gives the protein CARSPGTVGYGYTF.

This clonotype was seen a handful of times. The chain combines TRBV4-1 with TRBJ2-1; a possible D gene is TRBD2 (6 bases). The CDR3 has 16 residues. Germline V gives CDR1 MGHRA, CDR2 YSYEKL. Trimming shortened V by 0 bases and J by 3 bases, and 12 bases separated the two germline ends. This chain's CDR3 is CASSQETSSYYNEQFF. CDR3 nucleotides: TGCGCCAGCAGCCAAGAAACTAGCAGTTACTACAATGAGCAGTTCTTC.

Ten or more counts support this clonotype. The chain carries TRBV28 and TRBJ1-1; D remains unclear. Trimming took off 5 bases at V and 3 bases at J, with 4 bases between the two ends. The CDR3 totals 11 residues. Germline V gene sequence: CDR1 MDHEN, CDR2 SYDVKM. CDR3 in amino acids: CASSTDTEAFF. The CDR3 DNA reads TGTGCCAGCAGTACCGACACTGAAGCTTTCTTT.

The sample holds many counts of this clonotype. V usage is TRBV11-2 and J usage is TRBJ2-2; no clear D. This CDR3 contains 13 residues. With 1 base removed from V and 7 bases from J, the gap between germline ends came to 7 bases. Germline loops: CDR1 SGHAT, CDR2 FQNNGV. This CDR3 is CASSLGRVGELFF. The CDR3 DNA reads TGTGCCAGCAGCTTAGGGCGAGTCGGGGAGCTGTTTTTT.

Many counts were recorded for this clonotype. The chain employs TRBV5-1 and TRBJ2-7; no definite D call. Germline CDR1 SGHRS, CDR2 YFSETQ. V lost 5 bases to trimming and J lost 5 bases, with 17 bases between them. The CDR3 is made up of 14 amino acids. The CDR3 coding sequence is TGCGCCAGCAGTCATGAACCGGGCATAGACGAGCAGTACTTC. It yields the protein CASSHEPGIDEQYF.

Worth noting for this clonotype: This could be a read error, since a much larger clone is one nucleotide away. The chain uses TRBV11-2 and TRBJ2-1; 11 nucleotides line up with TRBD2. The CDR3 extends over 14 amino acids. Per the germline V gene, CDR1 is SGHAT and CDR2 is FQNNGV. V shed 5 bases and J 6 bases; nucleotides not matched to a gene: 3. DNA for the CDR3: TGTGCCAGCAGCAATAGCGGGAGGGCCAATGAGCAGTTCTTC. Protein product: CASSNSGRANEQFF. Using reference TRBV11-2 and TRBJ2-1 for the parts outside the CDR3, the full variable domain is EAGVAQSPRYKIIEKRQSVAFWCNPISGHATLYWYQQILGQGPKLLIQFQNNGVVDDSQLPKDRFSAERLKGVDSTLKIQPAKLEDSAVYLCASSNSGRANEQFFGPGTRLTVL.

V gene TRBV6-2 or TRBV6-3 combines with J gene TRBJ2-3, with 14 positions matching TRBD2. Losses at the gene ends were 2 bases for V and 5 bases for J; bases not matched to a gene: 0. The germline gives CDR1 MNHEY, CDR2 SVGEGT. CDR3 length: 15 amino acids. CDR3 region: CASSYGTSGGDTQYF. The CDR3 nucleotides are TGTGCCAGCAGTTACGGGACTAGCGGGGGAGATACGCAGTATTTT.

This clonotype was observed a few times. The V gene is TRBV12-3 or TRBV12-4, the J gene TRBJ2-1; no definite D call. The CDR3 covers 14 residues. V lost 1 base and J lost 8, with 12 bases in between. CDR3 bases: TGTGCCAGCAGTTTAGGACTGCCCTTTGATGAGCAGTTCTTC. Protein: CASSLGLPFDEQFF.

This clonotype was seen at least ten times. V and J are TRBV20-1 and TRBJ1-6; D unresolved. Germline assignment: CDR1 DFQATT and CDR2 SNEGSKA (reference sequence). The CDR3 totals 13 residues. V was shortened by 1 base and J by 7 bases, with 8 bases between the two germline ends. CDR3: CSARGVENSPLHF. The CDR3 DNA reads TGCAGTGCTAGAGGGGTGGAGAATTCACCCCTCCACTTT.

This clonotype came up a few times. CDR3 sequence (DNA): TGCGCCAGCAGCTTGGTCGGGCCGGGACAGGGTAATGGCTACACCTTC. Amino acid sequence: CASSLVGPGQGNGYTF. The chain is built from TRBV5-1 and TRBJ1-2; TRBD1 aligns across 9 bases. This CDR3 has 16 amino acids. CDR1 SGHRS and CDR2 YFSETQ come from the germline V gene. Trimming at V came to 0 bases and at J to 6 bases, leaving 9 bases not matched to a gene. Complete variable domain (other parts from reference TRBV5-1 and TRBJ1-2): KAGVTQTPRYLIKTRGQQVTLSCSPISGHRSVSWYQQTPGQGLQFLFEYFSETQRNKGNFPGRFSGRQFSNSRSEMNVSTLELGDSALYLCASSLVGPGQGNGYTFGSGTRLTVV.

The J gene is TRBJ2-3, the V gene TRBV10-3; D is possibly TRBD2 (5 bases). Germline CDR1 is ENHRY and CDR2 is SYGVKD. The V and J ends lost 4 bases and 11 bases respectively, with 16 bases between them. CDR3 length: 13 residues. The CDR3 nucleotides are TGTGCCATCAGTGTGGAGATCCTCCGGGGGCAGTATTTT. Protein: CAISVEILRGQYF.

For the CDR3, the DNA is TGCAGTGCTAGAGTACCCCCCTATGGCTACACCTTC. Its translation is CSARVPPYGYTF. This rearrangement joins TRBV20-1 to TRBJ1-2, with D unresolved. V was trimmed by 1 base and J by 4 bases, leaving 7 bases between them. There are 12 residues in the CDR3. CDR1 DFQATT and CDR2 SNEGSKA come from the germline V gene (reference sequence).

The table lists this clonotype with many counts. The chain links TRBV2 to TRBJ2-1; no clear D. V lost 8 bases and J lost 8, with 7 bases in between. This CDR3 has 10 amino acids. The germline gives CDR1 SNHLY, CDR2 FYNNEI. The CDR3: CASYGDEQFF. The DNA for the CDR3 is TGTGCCAGCTATGGCGATGAGCAGTTCTTC.

On this clonotype: The germline gene is not matched at one end of the junction; a read error may be the cause. The rearrangement links TRBV12-3 or TRBV12-4 to TRBJ2-5; TRBD1 matches 9 bases. The CDR3 covers 13 residues. CDR3 region: CASIRQGGESQYF. CDR3 nucleotides: TGTGCCAGCATTAGACAGGGGGGGGAGAGCCAGTACTTC.

Ten or more counts support this clonotype. The gene calls are TRBV7-9 and TRBJ2-7, with 8 positions matching TRBD1. This CDR3 spans 15 amino acids. The germline V gene has CDR1 SEHNR and CDR2 FQNEAQ (reference sequence). After removal of 5 bases from V and 4 bases from J, the junction contained 10 bases not matched to a gene. CDR3 nucleotides: TGTGCCAGCAGCCCCCGGACAGGGAAAGGATACGAGCAGTACTTC. It specifies CASSPRTGKGYEQYF.

This clonotype was counted ten times or more. V gene TRBV27 combines with J gene TRBJ1-1; no firm D call. CDR3 length equals 13 residues. Trimming took off 2 bases at V and 4 bases at J, with 8 bases between the two ends. The germline CDR1 and CDR2 sequences are MNHEY and SMNVEV (reference sequence). CDR3 protein: CASSLVWGTEAFF. The CDR3 DNA reads TGTGCCAGCAGTTTAGTCTGGGGCACTGAAGCTTTCTTT.

The sample holds many counts of this clonotype. The gene calls are TRBV7-9 and TRBJ2-7; D not resolved. The CDR3 is 13 amino acids. CDR1 and CDR2 from the germline V gene are SEHNR and FQNEAQ (reference sequence). Trimming shortened V by 0 bases and J by 5 bases, and 8 bases separated the two germline ends. This CDR3 is CASSLATWNEQYF. As DNA, the CDR3 is TGTGCCAGCAGCTTAGCGACGTGGAACGAGCAGTACTTC.

The table lists this clonotype with many counts. The chain couples TRBV30 to TRBJ2-3; 7 nucleotides align to TRBD2. Looked up from germline, CDR1 is GTSNPN and CDR2 is SVGIG (reference sequence). The CDR3 loop spans 16 amino acids. J gave up 1 base and V 1 base, and 8 bases lay outside the gene matches. CDR3 nucleotides: TGTGCCTGGAGTGGGGCGACTAGCCGCCGCACAGATACGCAGTATTTT. Protein: CAWSGATSRRTDTQYF.

Ten or more counts support this clonotype. The genes are TRBV6-1 and TRBJ2-5, with D possibly matching TRBD2 (5 bases). V shed 8 bases and J shed 1 base, with 14 bases lying between them. Per the germline V gene, CDR1 is MNHNS and CDR2 is SASEGT. CDR3 length: 14 amino acids. This chain's CDR3 is CASGLSAVQETQYF. The CDR3, as DNA: TGTGCCAGCGGCCTCTCAGCGGTCCAAGAGACCCAGTACTTC.